A selection of T cell receptor beta chains follows, all from one sample in a study of T cells after yellow fever vaccination. In TCRdb, the 5' RACE reads were re-called with MiXCR into one record per CDR3 protein. The table includes 230,000 or so distinct CDR3 sequences, less than 7.5% detected once. This specimen consisted of CD4+ T cells sorted from PBMCs, obtained on the day of the yellow fever booster vaccination. These receptors all come from a man aged 25-40 years who received the YFV17D yellow fever vaccine. Both conserved end residues are part of each CDR3. D genes are given only for firm matches. Only some rows state a clone size, as once, few, many or a class for expanded clones.

j_call: TRBJ2-7
d_call: .
clone_size: many
v_call: TRBV7-9
cdr3_aa: CASSLTMGRKDEQYF
cdr3_nt: TGTGCCAGCAGTCTGACCATGGGACGGAAGGACGAGCAGTACTTC

j_call: TRBJ2-5
d_call: .
clone_size: many
v_call: TRBV5-1
cdr3_aa: CASSLGAAPRGLETQYF
cdr3_nt: TGCGCCAGCAGCTTGGGAGCCGCGCCCAGAGGATTGGAGACCCAGTACTTC

j_call: TRBJ2-7
d_call: .
clone_size: .
v_call: TRBV12-3/TRBV12-4
cdr3_aa: CASSLRGRDEQYF
cdr3_nt: TGTGCCAGCAGTTTAAGGGGCAGGGACGAGCAGTACTTC

j_call: TRBJ2-7
d_call: .
clone_size: many
v_call: TRBV4-3
cdr3_aa: CASSQDLSTGSYEQYF
cdr3_nt: TGCGCCAGCAGCCAAGATCTATCCACGGGCTCCTACGAGCAGTACTTC

j_call: TRBJ2-2
d_call: .
clone_size: many
v_call: TRBV20-1
cdr3_aa: CSASGTTTGELFF
cdr3_nt: TGCAGTGCTAGCGGGACGACAACCGGGGAGCTGTTTTTT

j_call: TRBJ2-6
d_call: .
clone_size: .
v_call: TRBV3-1
cdr3_aa: CASCTQVPGANVLTF
cdr3_nt: TGTGCCAGCTGCACACAGGTGCCTGGGGCCAACGTCCTGACTTTC

j_call: TRBJ2-1
d_call: .
clone_size: few
v_call: TRBV29-1
cdr3_aa: CSARLVLSEQFF
cdr3_nt: TGCAGTGCTAGACTAGTCCTGAGTGAGCAGTTCTTC

j_call: TRBJ2-5
d_call: .
clone_size: few
v_call: TRBV2
cdr3_aa: CASRRTTSVPETQYF
cdr3_nt: TGTGCCAGCAGGAGGACAACTTCGGTACCAGAGACCCAGTACTTC

j_call: TRBJ2-3
d_call: .
clone_size: many
v_call: TRBV28
cdr3_aa: CASFDTQYF
cdr3_nt: TGTGCCAGCTTCGATACGCAGTATTTT

j_call: TRBJ1-3
d_call: .
clone_size: .
v_call: TRBV5-1
cdr3_aa: CASSNPSGNTIYF
cdr3_nt: TGCGCCAGCAGCAATCCCTCTGGAAACACCATATATTTT

j_call: TRBJ1-5
d_call: TRBD1
clone_size: many
v_call: TRBV10-3
cdr3_aa: CAIRDSVNQPQHF
cdr3_nt: TGTGCCATCCGGGACAGCGTCAATCAGCCCCAGCATTTT

j_call: TRBJ2-5
d_call: .
clone_size: many
v_call: TRBV5-1
cdr3_aa: CASSLVLGRGRTIQETQYF
cdr3_nt: TGCGCCAGCAGCTTGGTTTTGGGTCGGGGACGGACCATCCAAGAGACCCAGTACTTC

j_call: TRBJ1-2
d_call: TRBD1
clone_size: .
v_call: TRBV5-4
cdr3_aa: CASSPTGQTNYGYTF
cdr3_nt: TGTGCCAGCAGCCCGACGGGACAGACTAACTATGGCTACACCTTC

j_call: TRBJ2-1
d_call: TRBD2
clone_size: few
v_call: TRBV18
cdr3_aa: CASTGTSGILYEQFF
cdr3_nt: TGTGCCAGCACTGGGACTAGCGGGATATTGTATGAGCAGTTCTTC

j_call: TRBJ2-1
d_call: .
clone_size: many
v_call: TRBV20-1
cdr3_aa: CSARDLLSGNTGDEQFF
cdr3_nt: TGCAGTGCTAGAGATCTACTTAGCGGAAACACAGGGGATGAGCAGTTCTTC

j_call: TRBJ1-3
d_call: .
clone_size: .
v_call: TRBV30
cdr3_aa: CAWSPRGFSGNTIYF
cdr3_nt: TGTGCCTGGAGTCCCAGGGGCTTCTCTGGAAACACCATATATTTT

j_call: TRBJ1-1
d_call: .
clone_size: few
v_call: TRBV3-1
cdr3_aa: CASSARGGDTEAFF
cdr3_nt: TGTGCCAGCAGCGCGCGGGGGGGCGACACTGAAGCTTTCTTT

j_call: TRBJ2-5
d_call: .
clone_size: .
v_call: TRBV5-6
cdr3_aa: CASSLISLKETQYF
cdr3_nt: TGTGCCAGCAGCTTGATCTCATTGAAAGAGACCCAGTACTTC

j_call: TRBJ2-7
d_call: TRBD2
clone_size: many
v_call: TRBV7-2
cdr3_aa: CASSFYSGRGYEQYF
cdr3_nt: TGTGCCAGCAGCTTCTATAGCGGGAGGGGCTACGAGCAGTACTTC

j_call: TRBJ1-5
d_call: .
clone_size: .
v_call: TRBV18
cdr3_aa: CASSLEGRQPQHF
cdr3_nt: TGTGCCAGCTCACTGGAGGGGAGACAGCCCCAGCATTTT

j_call: TRBJ2-5
d_call: .
clone_size: .
v_call: TRBV2
cdr3_aa: CASRGRTGQETQYF
cdr3_nt: TGTGCCAGCAGAGGGCGAACAGGGCAAGAGACCCAGTACTTC

j_call: TRBJ2-5
d_call: .
clone_size: .
v_call: TRBV7-8
cdr3_aa: CASSFESYQETQYF
cdr3_nt: TGTGCCAGCAGCTTCGAGTCGTACCAAGAGACCCAGTACTTC

j_call: TRBJ1-6
d_call: .
clone_size: few
v_call: TRBV27
cdr3_aa: CASGNRANPTSSYNSPLHF
cdr3_nt: TGTGCCAGCGGTAACAGGGCTAACCCGACTAGCTCCTATAATTCACCCCTCCACTTT

j_call: TRBJ1-1
d_call: TRBD1
clone_size: few
v_call: TRBV5-5
cdr3_aa: CASSLVGQVNTEAFF
cdr3_nt: TGTGCCAGCAGCTTGGTCGGACAGGTAAACACTGAAGCTTTCTTT

j_call: TRBJ1-1
d_call: TRBD1
clone_size: many
v_call: TRBV5-1
cdr3_aa: CASSYGGGQGALGTEAFF
cdr3_nt: TGCGCCAGCAGCTACGGGGGAGGACAGGGGGCGCTGGGCACTGAAGCTTTCTTT

j_call: TRBJ1-5
d_call: .
clone_size: .
v_call: TRBV19
cdr3_aa: CASKNRDSNQPQHF
cdr3_nt: TGTGCCAGTAAAAACAGGGATAGCAATCAGCCCCAGCATTTT

j_call: TRBJ2-4
d_call: TRBD2
clone_size: few
v_call: TRBV7-2
cdr3_aa: CASRFTSANIQYF
cdr3_nt: TGTGCCAGCAGGTTCACTAGCGCCAACATTCAGTACTTC

j_call: TRBJ2-1
d_call: TRBD2
clone_size: many
v_call: TRBV20-1
cdr3_aa: CSALTSGRGKLNEQFF
cdr3_nt: TGCAGTGCCCTCACCAGCGGGAGGGGGAAGTTGAATGAGCAGTTCTTC

j_call: TRBJ2-6
d_call: TRBD2
clone_size: .
v_call: TRBV5-4
cdr3_aa: CASSGGGVGANVLTF
cdr3_nt: TGTGCCAGCAGCGGGGGGGGTGTTGGGGCCAACGTCCTGACTTTC

j_call: TRBJ1-2
d_call: .
clone_size: few
v_call: TRBV7-2
cdr3_aa: CASSLGNRSGGYTF
cdr3_nt: TGTGCCAGCAGCTTAGGGAACAGGTCGGGTGGCTACACCTTC

j_call: TRBJ1-6
d_call: .
clone_size: few
v_call: TRBV5-5
cdr3_aa: CASSLGRKNSPLHF
cdr3_nt: TGTGCCAGCAGCTTGGGACGGAAAAATTCACCCCTCCACTTT

j_call: TRBJ2-3
d_call: TRBD1
clone_size: many
v_call: TRBV23-1
cdr3_aa: CASSGQDGLTDTQYF
cdr3_nt: TGCGCCAGCAGCGGACAGGACGGCCTCACAGATACGCAGTATTTT

j_call: TRBJ2-2
d_call: TRBD1
clone_size: .
v_call: TRBV5-1
cdr3_aa: CASSLGGVTGELFF
cdr3_nt: TGCGCCAGCAGTCTAGGGGGCGTCACCGGGGAGCTGTTTTTT

j_call: TRBJ2-3
d_call: TRBD2
clone_size: .
v_call: TRBV5-4
cdr3_aa: CASSFPGGPTDTQYF
cdr3_nt: TGTGCCAGCAGCTTCCCGGGAGGGCCTACAGATACGCAGTATTTT

j_call: TRBJ2-7
d_call: TRBD2
clone_size: few
v_call: TRBV15
cdr3_aa: CATSRDLGTSGRRAPLTYYEQYF
cdr3_nt: TGTGCCACCAGCAGAGATTTGGGGACTAGCGGGAGGAGGGCGCCTCTTACATACTACGAGCAGTACTTC

j_call: TRBJ2-7
d_call: TRBD2
clone_size: .
v_call: TRBV11-2
cdr3_aa: CASSLVLADYSYEQYF
cdr3_nt: TGTGCCAGCAGCTTAGTACTAGCGGATTACTCCTACGAGCAGTACTTC

j_call: TRBJ2-7
d_call: .
clone_size: few
v_call: TRBV20-1
cdr3_aa: CSARRWNEQYF
cdr3_nt: TGCAGTGCTAGGCGCTGGAACGAGCAGTACTTC

j_call: TRBJ1-1
d_call: .
clone_size: .
v_call: TRBV7-2
cdr3_aa: CASSLRRSQAFF
cdr3_nt: TGTGCCAGCAGCTTAAGACGGAGCCAAGCTTTCTTT